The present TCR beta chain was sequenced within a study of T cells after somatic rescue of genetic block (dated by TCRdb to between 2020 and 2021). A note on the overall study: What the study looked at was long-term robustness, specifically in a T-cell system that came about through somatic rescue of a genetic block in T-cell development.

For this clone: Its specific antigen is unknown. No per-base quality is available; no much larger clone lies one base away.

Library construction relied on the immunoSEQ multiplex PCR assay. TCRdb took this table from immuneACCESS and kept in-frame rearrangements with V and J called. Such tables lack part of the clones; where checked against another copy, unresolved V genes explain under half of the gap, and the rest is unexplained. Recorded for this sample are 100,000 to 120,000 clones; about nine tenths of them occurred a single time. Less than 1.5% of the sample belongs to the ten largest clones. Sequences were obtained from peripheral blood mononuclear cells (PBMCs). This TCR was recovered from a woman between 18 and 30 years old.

The nucleotide sequence is given as TGCGCCAGCAGCCAAGTGCAGGGTGTAAACTATGGCTACACCTTC. Its translation is CASSQVQGVNYGYTF. The chain employs TRBV4-3 and TRBJ1-2; the best D guess is TRBD1, with 5 bases matching. The germline V gene encodes CDR1 LGHNA and CDR2 YSLEER. Trimming removed 1 base from V and 2 bases from J, leaving 11 bases between the germline ends. The CDR3, cysteine through phenylalanine, is 15 amino acids long. CDR3 DNA is the only sequence kept; it has 45 bases, read in frame from the first base.